This passage covers 25 T cell receptor beta chains from one sample sequenced in a study of early T cells in non-severe SARS-CoV-2 infection. Via MiXCR, TCRdb re-called the 5' RACE reads, giving one row per CDR3 protein. The repertoire includes approximately 32,000 distinct CDR3 sequences, roughly 6.6% of them detected once, and roughly 35% sits in the top ten. The sequencing sample was made of whole blood. The receptors shown here come from an adult who was a healthcare worker with PCR-confirmed SARS-CoV-2 infection or an uninfected control (not recorded which).

This clonotype has ten or more counts. The gene calls are TRBV19 and TRBJ1-4; D possibly corresponds to TRBD1 (5 bases). Germline V gene sequence: CDR1 LNHDA, CDR2 SQIVND (reference sequence). CDR3 size: 14 residues. V lost 7 bases to trimming and J lost 4 bases, with 13 bases between them. The CDR3 nucleotides are TGTGCCAGTACCCCGGGACGGCTTAATGAAAAACTGTTTTTT. This gives the protein CASTPGRLNEKLFF.

This clonotype was recorded a few times. J is TRBJ2-5 and V is TRBV28, with D maybe TRBD2 (5 bases). V was pared by 10 bases and J by 5 bases, with 20 bases between. Per germline, CDR1 MDHEN and CDR2 SYDVKM. CDR3 length equals 14 residues. The CDR3 nucleotides are TGTGCCACCAAAGCAGTTGGGAGCCGCGAGACCCAGTACTTC. This encodes CATKAVGSRETQYF. Based on the CDR3 plus reference TRBV28 and TRBJ2-5, the full variable domain is DVKVTQSSRYLVKRTGEKVFLECVQDMDHENMFWYRQDPGLGLRLIYFSYDVKMKEKGDIPEGYSVSREKKERFSLILESASTNQTSMYLCATKAVGSRETQYFGPGTRLLVL.

The sample holds a few counts of this clonotype. CDR3 in DNA: TGCAGTGTTCGACAGGGAACGAACACCGGGGAGCTGTTTTTT. This sequence encodes CSVRQGTNTGELFF. V gene TRBV20-1 combines with J gene TRBJ2-2; 7 bases agree with TRBD1. The CDR3 totals 14 residues. The V and J ends lost 7 bases and 0 bases, in that order; junction bases with no gene match: 5. Germline CDR1 and CDR2: DFQATT and SNEGSKA (reference sequence).

This clonotype showed up many times. The chain combines TRBV4-3 with TRBJ1-4; 12 bases align to TRBD1. J gave up 6 bases and V 1 base, and 3 bases lay outside the gene matches. CDR3 size: 16 residues. Germline V gives CDR1 LGHNA, CDR2 YSLEER. The CDR3 spells CASSQAGTGGYEKLFF. CDR3 DNA sequence: TGCGCCAGCAGCCAAGCCGGGACAGGGGGCTATGAAAAACTGTTTTTT.

This clonotype was counted ten times or more. The chain recombines TRBV30 with TRBJ1-5, with D possibly TRBD1 on 5 matching bases. The CDR3 is made up of 14 amino acids. Between the trimmed V and J ends, which lost 3 bases and 4 bases, there was a span of 13 bases. Germline loops: CDR1 GTSNPN, CDR2 SVGIG (reference sequence). In DNA, the CDR3 is TGTGCCTGGAGATTGCAGGGTATTAATCAGCCCCAGCATTTT. It translates to CAWRLQGINQPQHF.

The chain carries TRBV18 and TRBJ2-3; 9 bases match TRBD2. Germline V lookup: CDR1 KGHSH, CDR2 LQKENI. CDR3 length equals 19 residues. Trimming removed 2 bases from V and 3 bases from J; junction bases left unmatched: 15. CDR3 region: CASSPLAGGSGSWTDTQYF. The CDR3 nucleotides read TGTGCCAGCTCACCATTGGCGGGCGGTAGCGGGAGTTGGACAGATACGCAGTATTTT.

V gene TRBV7-8 combines with J gene TRBJ1-1; TRBD1 aligns across 7 bases. J was trimmed by 8 bases and V by 6 bases; bases with no gene match: 15. The CDR3 has 15 residues. Germline V CDR1 and CDR2: SGHVS, FQNEAQ. Here the CDR3 DNA reads TGTGCCAGCAGATTTCGACAGGGCCATGCGGGAGAAGCTTTCTTT. Protein sequence: CASRFRQGHAGEAFF.

At least ten counts were recorded for this clonotype. The CDR3 nucleotides are TGTGCCAGCAGCCCTACGGCGAACACTGAAGCTTTCTTT. The encoded protein is CASSPTANTEAFF. The V call is TRBV7-2, the J call TRBJ1-1; D is ambiguous. The V gene lost 5 bases and the J gene lost 1 base, with 8 bases spanning the gap. The CDR3 sequence is 13 residues long. Per the germline V gene, CDR1 is SGHTA and CDR2 is FQGNSA. Using reference TRBV7-2 and TRBJ1-1 for the parts outside the CDR3, the full variable domain is GAGVSQSPSNKVTEKGKDVELRCDPISGHTALYWYRQSLGQGLEFLIYFQGNSAPDKSGLPSDRFSAERTGGSVSTLTIQRTQQEDSAVYLCASSPTANTEAFFGQGTRLTVV.

The V and J genes are TRBV28 and TRBJ2-1, with D uncertain. Deletions cut 5 bases from V and 9 bases from J, with 20 bases between. Looked up from germline, CDR1 is MDHEN and CDR2 is SYDVKM. The CDR3 runs 15 residues. CDR3 protein: CASSPNFPDLSEQFF. DNA of the CDR3: TGTGCCAGCAGTCCCAACTTCCCCGATTTAAGTGAGCAGTTCTTC.

The CDR3 region is CAISGTSGSYEQYF. For the CDR3, the DNA is TGTGCCATCAGCGGGACTAGCGGGAGTTACGAGCAGTACTTC. V gene TRBV10-3 combines with J gene TRBJ2-7; 14 bases agree with TRBD2. Unmatched junction bases numbered 2, after V lost 6 bases and J lost 4 bases. The CDR3 has 14 residues. Per the germline V gene, CDR1 is ENHRY and CDR2 is SYGVKD.

This clonotype was seen repeatedly, ten times or more. The gene calls are TRBV6-5 and TRBJ2-3, with 8 bases identical to TRBD1. Germline values: CDR1 MNHEY, CDR2 SVGAGI. Unmatched junction bases numbered 4, after V lost 5 bases and J lost 0 bases. This CDR3 comprises 15 residues. Here the CDR3 reads CASSQRQGSTDTQYF. CDR3 DNA: TGTGCCAGCAGTCAGAGACAGGGGAGCACAGATACGCAGTATTTT.

This clonotype was picked up many times. The chain links TRBV7-9 to TRBJ1-2; 8 nucleotides line up with TRBD1. The germline CDR1 and CDR2 sequences are SEHNR and FQNEAQ (reference sequence). There are 16 residues in the CDR3. Trimming removed 2 bases from V and 4 bases from J; junction bases left unmatched: 9. The DNA of the CDR3 is TGTGCCAGCAGCTTATTTAACCCAGGGGGCAGCTATGGCTACACCTTC. Amino acids: CASSLFNPGGSYGYTF.

This clonotype was seen repeatedly, ten times or more. The rearrangement links TRBV27 to TRBJ2-1; 9 nucleotides align to TRBD2. V trimming: 3 bases; J trimming: 6 bases; junction bases outside the gene matches: 12. The CDR3 is 17 residues long. The germline gives CDR1 MNHEY, CDR2 SMNVEV (reference sequence). CDR3 region: CASSFHGRRSGGNEQFF. The CDR3 nucleotides are TGTGCCAGCAGTTTTCACGGGAGACGTAGCGGGGGCAATGAGCAGTTCTTC.

This clonotype has at least ten counts. The chain employs TRBV6-2 or TRBV6-3 and TRBJ2-1; 8 nucleotides match TRBD2. This CDR3 region has 15 residues. Germline trimming cut 6 bases from V and 3 bases from J; bases unmatched to any gene: 7. The V gene's germline CDR1 is MNHEY and CDR2 SVGEGT. The CDR3 sequence: CASSYGGAGYNEQFF. The CDR3, as DNA: TGTGCCAGCAGCTACGGGGGGGCTGGCTACAATGAGCAGTTCTTC.

This sequence joins TRBV29-1 and TRBJ1-4; tentatively, D is TRBD1 (5 bases). The V gene's germline CDR1 is SQVTM and CDR2 ANQGSEA. This CDR3 is built from 13 residues. Between the trimmed V and J ends, which lost 5 bases and 8 bases, there was a span of 15 bases. As DNA, the CDR3 is TGCAGCGTTCAACGGGACCGGGGGGAAAAACTGTTTTTT. Amino acid sequence: CSVQRDRGEKLFF.

This clonotype was counted ten times or more. This rearrangement joins TRBV6-6 to TRBJ2-1; 9 bases map to TRBD2. Germline V gene lookup returns CDR1 MNHNY and CDR2 SVGAGI (reference sequence). The CDR3 runs to 15 residues. J gave up 8 bases and V 1 base, and 6 bases lay outside the gene matches. CDR3 sequence (DNA): TGTGCCAGCAGTTACTGGCGGGGGGGGGCCGATGAGCAGTTCTTC. It encodes CASSYWRGGADEQFF.

The V gene is TRBV11-1, the J gene TRBJ1-1; D unclear. The CDR3 has 14 amino acids. V lost 3 bases to trimming and J lost 3 bases, with 11 bases between them. CDR1 SGHAT and CDR2 FQDESV come from the germline V gene (reference sequence). The CDR3 sequence: CASSLSREHTEAFF. CDR3 bases: TGTGCCAGCAGCTTGAGTAGGGAGCACACTGAAGCTTTCTTT.

This clonotype was counted many times. This chain connects TRBV6-4 to TRBJ1-1; D is possibly TRBD1 (6 bases). Germline V gives CDR1 MRHNA, CDR2 SNTAGT. The CDR3 extends over 14 amino acids. V was pared by 5 bases and J by 4 bases, with 14 bases between. The CDR3 DNA reads as TGTGCCAGCAGTCGAGACAGGTCTGGCACTGAAGCTTTCTTT. Translation gives CASSRDRSGTEAFF.

In its sample, this clonotype was seen many times. The V gene is TRBV6-6, the J gene TRBJ2-3; TRBD2 matches 10 bases. V was clipped by 8 bases and J by 6 bases; unmatched bases: 14. The CDR3 totals 16 residues. Germline CDR1 is MNHNY and CDR2 is SVGAGI (reference sequence). As DNA, the CDR3 is TGTGCCAGCGCCCTGACCTTTAGCGGGAGGAAGGATACGCAGTATTTT. Translation: CASALTFSGRKDTQYF.

This clonotype has a handful of counts. The J gene is TRBJ2-3, the V gene TRBV29-1; 7 bases match TRBD2. The CDR3 totals 12 residues. Unmatched junction bases numbered 7, after V lost 6 bases and J lost 7 bases. Per germline, CDR1 SQVTM and CDR2 ANQGSEA. The CDR3 DNA follows: TGCAGCGTGGTTTCGGGGGGAAATACGCAGTATTTT. Amino acid sequence: CSVVSGGNTQYF.

This clonotype was detected ten times or more. The chain carries TRBV6-6 and TRBJ1-2; the D is unclear. Germline lookup yields CDR1 MNHNY and CDR2 SVGAGI (reference sequence). The CDR3 spans 11 residues. Trimming removed 8 bases from V and 3 bases from J, with 7 bases in between. The CDR3 sequence: CASRKDYGYTF. The CDR3 DNA sequence: TGTGCCAGCCGAAAGGACTATGGCTACACCTTC.

This clonotype was observed many times. The V gene is TRBV6-1, the J gene TRBJ2-1; no clear D gene. V lost 2 bases to trimming and J lost 14 bases, with 13 bases between them. Germline V CDR1 and CDR2: MNHNS, SASEGT. CDR3 length equals 12 residues. CDR3 region: CASSELHSSEFF. The CDR3 DNA sequence: TGTGCCAGCAGTGAACTCCACTCGTCGGAGTTCTTC.

The sample holds a few counts of this clonotype. The chain is built from TRBV3-1 and TRBJ2-5; the D is unclear. The germline V and J ends were trimmed by 1 base and 6 bases, with 15 bases remaining between them. In germline, CDR1 is LGHDT, CDR2 YNNKEL (reference sequence). CDR3 length: 15 residues. CDR3 residues: CASSQGTSPIQTQYF. The CDR3 nucleotides are TGTGCCAGCAGCCAAGGTACGAGCCCCATTCAGACCCAGTACTTC.

This clonotype has ten or more counts. V usage is TRBV6-1 and J usage is TRBJ1-1, with D possibly TRBD1 on 6 matching bases. The CDR3 totals 13 residues. The germline V gene encodes CDR1 MNHNS and CDR2 SASEGT. With 4 bases removed from V and 1 base from J, the gap between germline ends came to 7 bases. This CDR3 reads CASSVDRNTEAFF. CDR3 coding DNA: TGTGCCAGCAGTGTGGACAGGAACACTGAAGCTTTCTTT.

This clonotype came up many times. CDR3 nucleotide sequence: TGTGCCAGCAGCTTAGCGCGTGGAGAGGGGTACGAGCAGTACTTC. Translated, it gives CASSLARGEGYEQYF. The J gene is TRBJ2-7, the V gene TRBV7-9, with D perhaps TRBD1 or TRBD2 (5 bases each). This CDR3 has 15 amino acids. The V end lost 0 bases, the J end lost 4 bases, and 13 bases lay between the germline ends. CDR1 is SEHNR, CDR2 FQNEAQ, per germline (reference sequence).